This T cell receptor (beta chain) was recorded in a study of OX40 agonist ivuxolimab in advanced cancers. Study-wide context: Dose-escalation patients' cancers were hepatocellular carcinoma, melanoma, renal cell or head and neck cancer. General study points: Compared with CD4+, CD8+ T cells on average had more expanded clones. Individuals who were partial responders at 0.1-3.0 mg/kg had clonal expansion that ranked among the lowest.

Using immunoSEQ multiplex PCR, the repertoire was profiled, and TCRdb retains in-frame clones only, with some absent. The sample lists about 15,000 clones, about three quarters occurring once. Germline values: CDR1 SGHTA, CDR2 FQGNSA. The J segment lost 0 bases and the V segment lost 3 bases, leaving 2 bases of the junction unmatched. The CDR3 runs 14 residues. As concerns this clone: Its antigen is as yet unknown.

Systemic immunosuppression or autoimmune disease history was grounds to exclude patients. V gene TRBV7-2 combines with J gene TRBJ2-7; TRBD1 matches at 7 bases. The receptor was derived from an adult with an advanced solid tumor such as melanoma, head and neck, liver or kidney cancer. Sequences were derived from CD4+ or CD8+ T cells sorted from blood, sampled in a trial of the OX40 agonist ivuxolimab. CDR3 sequence (DNA): TGTGCCAGCAGCTTCCGGGACAGCTCCTACGAGCAGTACTTC. It is translated as CASSFRDSSYEQYF.